The 11 T cell receptor beta chains below were found in one sample sequenced in a study of CD8 T cells in ankylosing spondylitis. Each CDR3 protein gets one entry after TCRdb re-called the 5' RACE reads with MiXCR. The sample includes 15,000 to 20,000 distinct CDR3 sequences, less than 9.5% of them seen just once. The material sequenced was blood. Receptors originate from a male donor with ankylosing spondylitis or in good health (not recorded which).

This clonotype was seen only a few times. The chain recombines TRBV6-2 or TRBV6-3 with TRBJ2-1, with TRBD2 identical over 10 bases. The CDR3 has 19 amino acids. Germline V CDR1 and CDR2: MNHEY, SVGEGT. V shed 4 bases, J shed 1 base, and the junction held 13 bases outside the gene matches. Written as DNA, the CDR3 is TGTGCCAGCAGTTCTGTCACCCCATCTAGCGGGAGTTCCTACAATGAGCAGTTCTTC. This gives the protein CASSSVTPSSGSSYNEQFF.

V is TRBV2 and J is TRBJ1-1; no reliable D call. The CDR3 runs 13 residues. Trimming took 3 bases from V and 4 from J, leaving 9 bases between them. The germline V gene has CDR1 SNHLY and CDR2 FYNNEI. The CDR3: CASSEEGGTEAFF. In nucleotides, the CDR3 is TGTGCCAGCAGTGAGGAGGGTGGCACTGAAGCTTTCTTT.

At least ten counts were recorded for this clonotype. As DNA, the CDR3 is TGTGCCAGCAGCCCCAGGACTAGCGACCTCTACGAGCAGTACTTC. Translating it yields CASSPRTSDLYEQYF. V gene TRBV3-1 combines with J gene TRBJ2-7; TRBD2 matches at 9 bases. Germline values: CDR1 LGHDT, CDR2 YNNKEL (reference sequence). The CDR3 runs to 15 residues. V lost 4 bases to trimming and J lost 3 bases; unmatched junction nucleotides: 7.

This clonotype came up many times. This chain connects TRBV12-3 or TRBV12-4 to TRBJ2-1; 9 bases fit TRBD1. V gave up 4 bases and J gave up 8 bases; unmatched junction bases: 6. This CDR3 has 14 amino acids. The CDR3 loop reads CASSSGTGNDEQFF. The CDR3 coding sequence is TGTGCCAGCAGTTCCGGGACAGGGAACGATGAGCAGTTCTTC.

The V call is TRBV20-1, the J call TRBJ2-3; a weak D match, TRBD1 (6 bases). V gave up 6 bases and J gave up 6 bases, with 19 bases separating them. Germline CDR1 DFQATT, CDR2 SNEGSKA (reference sequence). This CDR3 comprises 14 residues. The chain's CDR3 is CSAGPTNRVDTQYF. The CDR3 DNA reads TGCAGTGCCGGCCCCACAAACAGGGTTGATACGCAGTATTTT.

The rearrangement links TRBV7-2 to TRBJ2-7; D could derive from TRBD1 or TRBD2 (5 bases each). V was cut by 2 bases and J by 3 bases, with 14 bases left in between. The V gene's germline CDR1 is SGHTA and CDR2 FQGNSA. The CDR3 is 15 amino acids. The CDR3 coding sequence is TGTGCCAGCAGCTTACTACGGGACGGCAACTACGAGCAGTACTTC. Translation gives CASSLLRDGNYEQYF.

This chain connects TRBV14 to TRBJ1-4; D is unresolved. This CDR3 spans 13 amino acids. V dropped 0 bases and J dropped 10 bases, with 9 bases sitting between them. Germline assignment: CDR1 SGHDN and CDR2 FVKESK. CDR3 sequence (DNA): TGTGCCAGCAGCCAAGACCGGCGGGGAAAACTGTTTTTT. As protein: CASSQDRRGKLFF.

Judged by abundance, this clonotype is medium-sized (0.01 to 0.1%). This chain links TRBV12-3 or TRBV12-4 with TRBJ1-2; D gene uncertain. The CDR3 length is 15 residues. V lost 5 bases and J 4 bases, leaving 17 bases between the germline ends. CDR3 residues: CASSRLRQGSYGYTF. CDR3 coding DNA: TGTGCCAGCAGTCGGCTCCGCCAAGGAAGCTATGGCTACACCTTC.

In its sample, this clonotype was seen many times. J is TRBJ2-5 and V is TRBV7-9, with TRBD1 identical over 11 bases. CDR3 size: 16 residues. Per germline, CDR1 SEHNR and CDR2 FQNEAQ (reference sequence). The V segment lost 5 bases and the J segment 5 bases; nucleotides outside the gene matches: 10. The CDR3, as DNA: TGTGCCAGCAGCCCAAGGACAGGGGGCGTTGGGGAGACCCAGTACTTC. Translating gives CASSPRTGGVGETQYF.

Many counts were recorded for this clonotype. The rearrangement joins TRBV10-3 to TRBJ2-7, with TRBD2 matching 13 bases. CDR1 and CDR2 from the germline V gene are ENHRY and SYGVKD. J gave up 6 bases and V 2 bases, and 1 base lay outside the gene matches. This CDR3 spans 14 amino acids. The CDR3 is CAISETSGRGEQYF. The CDR3 DNA sequence: TGTGCCATCAGTGAGACTAGCGGGAGGGGCGAGCAGTACTTC.

The table lists this clonotype with many counts. J is TRBJ2-5 and V is TRBV10-3; D perhaps matches TRBD2 (6 bases). Germline V CDR1 and CDR2: ENHRY, SYGVKD. With 0 bases removed from V and 4 bases from J, the gap between germline ends came to 12 bases. This CDR3 comprises 15 residues. CDR3 in amino acids: CAISESGGVRETQYF. The CDR3 region has the DNA TGTGCCATCAGTGAGTCCGGGGGAGTAAGAGAGACCCAGTACTTC.